This T cell receptor (beta chain) was retrieved from a study of human T cells and chemical hapten exposure. Germline V gene lookup returns CDR1 MRHNA and CDR2 SNTAGT. Unmatched junction bases numbered 2, after V lost 2 bases and J lost 5 bases. CDR3 length equals 14 residues. This clonotype has ten or more counts. The antigen is not known. Described time point: pre-sensitization, week 0. Indicated treatment: therapeutic diphenylcyclopropenone sensitization with weekly scalp DPC. Patch tests were applied only after blood draws. The study used a library that attached unique molecular identifiers to individual cDNA molecules. TCRdb ran MiXCR on the RACE reads and lists one entry per CDR3 protein. The sample contains about 40,000 distinct CDR3 sequences, over 9.5% of which appear only once. Study-level findings and limits: Versus controls, expanded TCRs had significantly more large CDR3 similarity clusters. The count of PT1 expanded TCRs correlated positively with patch test score.

The chain links TRBV6-4 to TRBJ2-2; 7 bases align to TRBD2. The sample consisted of whole blood, taken in connection with sensitization to the hapten diphenylcyclopropenone (DPC). This TCR derives from a man under 40 with alopecia areata. Some clones in this sample may be carry-over from other donors' samples. The CDR3 coding sequence is TGTGCCAGCAGTGACGGACTAGAGACCGGGGAGCTGTTTTTT. Its protein is CASSDGLETGELFF.